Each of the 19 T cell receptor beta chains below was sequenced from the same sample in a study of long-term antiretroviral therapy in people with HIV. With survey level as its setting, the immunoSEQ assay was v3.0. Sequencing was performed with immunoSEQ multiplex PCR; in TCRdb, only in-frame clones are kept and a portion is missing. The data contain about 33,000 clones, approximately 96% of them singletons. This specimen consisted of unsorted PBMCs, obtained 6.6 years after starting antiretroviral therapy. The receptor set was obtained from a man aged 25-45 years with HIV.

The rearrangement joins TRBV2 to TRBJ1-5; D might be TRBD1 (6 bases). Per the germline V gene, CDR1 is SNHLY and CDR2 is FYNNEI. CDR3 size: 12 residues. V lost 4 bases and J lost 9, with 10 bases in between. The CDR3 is CASSGGGGPQHF. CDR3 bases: TGTGCCAGCAGTGGAGGGGGGGGGCCCCAGCATTTT.

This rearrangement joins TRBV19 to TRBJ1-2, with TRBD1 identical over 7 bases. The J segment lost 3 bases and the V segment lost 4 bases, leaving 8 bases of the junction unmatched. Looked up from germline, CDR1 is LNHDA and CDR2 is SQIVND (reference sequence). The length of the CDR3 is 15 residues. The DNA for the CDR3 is TGTGCCAGTAGTAAGGGACAGTCGACGGACTATGGCTACACCTTC. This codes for CASSKGQSTDYGYTF.

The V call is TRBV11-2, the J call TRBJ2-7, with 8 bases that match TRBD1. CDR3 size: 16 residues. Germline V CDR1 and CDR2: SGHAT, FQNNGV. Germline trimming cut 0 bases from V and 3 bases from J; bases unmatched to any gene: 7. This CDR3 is CASSLEPTGTGYEQYF. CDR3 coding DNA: TGTGCCAGCAGCTTAGAGCCGACAGGGACAGGCTACGAGCAGTACTTC. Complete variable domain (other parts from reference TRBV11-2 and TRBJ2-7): EAGVAQSPRYKIIEKRQSVAFWCNPISGHATLYWYQQILGQGPKLLIQFQNNGVVDDSQLPKDRFSAERLKGVDSTLKIQPAKLEDSAVYLCASSLEPTGTGYEQYFGPGTRLTVT.

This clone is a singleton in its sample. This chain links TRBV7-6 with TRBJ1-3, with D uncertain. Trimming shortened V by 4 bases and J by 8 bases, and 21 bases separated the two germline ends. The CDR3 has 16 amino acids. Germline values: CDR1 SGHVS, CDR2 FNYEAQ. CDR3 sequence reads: CASSSEIGEGRDTIYF. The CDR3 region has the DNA TGTGCCAGCAGCTCAGAAATCGGGGAGGGCCGAGACACCATATATTTT.

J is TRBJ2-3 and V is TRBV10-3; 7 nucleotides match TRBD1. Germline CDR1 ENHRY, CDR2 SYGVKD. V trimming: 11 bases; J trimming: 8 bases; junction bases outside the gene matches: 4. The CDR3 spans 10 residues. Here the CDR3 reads CAVQGSTQYF. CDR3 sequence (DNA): TGTGCCGTACAGGGGTCTACGCAGTATTTT.

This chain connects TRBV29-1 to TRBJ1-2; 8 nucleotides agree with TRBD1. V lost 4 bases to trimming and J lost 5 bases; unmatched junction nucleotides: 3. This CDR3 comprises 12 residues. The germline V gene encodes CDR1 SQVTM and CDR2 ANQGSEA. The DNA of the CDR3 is TGCAGCGTTGCAACAGGGGGTTATGGCTACACCTTC. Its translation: CSVATGGYGYTF.

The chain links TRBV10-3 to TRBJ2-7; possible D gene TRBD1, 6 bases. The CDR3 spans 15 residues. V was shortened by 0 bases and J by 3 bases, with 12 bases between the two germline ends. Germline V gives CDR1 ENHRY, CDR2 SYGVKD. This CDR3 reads CAISESETGYYEQYF. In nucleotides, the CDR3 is TGTGCCATCAGTGAGTCGGAGACAGGCTACTACGAGCAGTACTTC.

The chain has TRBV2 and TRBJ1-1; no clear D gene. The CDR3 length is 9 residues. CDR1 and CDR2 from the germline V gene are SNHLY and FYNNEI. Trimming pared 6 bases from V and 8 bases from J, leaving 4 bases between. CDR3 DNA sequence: TGTGCCAGCAGAAACGAAGCTTTCTTT. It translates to CASRNEAFF.

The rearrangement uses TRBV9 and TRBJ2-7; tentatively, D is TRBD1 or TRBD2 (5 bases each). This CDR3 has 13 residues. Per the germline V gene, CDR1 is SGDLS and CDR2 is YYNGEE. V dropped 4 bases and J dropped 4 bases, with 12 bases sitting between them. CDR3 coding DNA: TGTGCCAGCAGCCAGGGAGAACATTACGAGCAGTACTTC. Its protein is CASSQGEHYEQYF.

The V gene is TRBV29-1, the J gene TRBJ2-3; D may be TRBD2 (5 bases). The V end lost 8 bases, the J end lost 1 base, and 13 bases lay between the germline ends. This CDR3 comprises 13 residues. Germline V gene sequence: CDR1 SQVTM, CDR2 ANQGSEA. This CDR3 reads CSPLIGGTDTQYF. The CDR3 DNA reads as TGCAGCCCTCTTATCGGGGGCACAGATACGCAGTATTTT.

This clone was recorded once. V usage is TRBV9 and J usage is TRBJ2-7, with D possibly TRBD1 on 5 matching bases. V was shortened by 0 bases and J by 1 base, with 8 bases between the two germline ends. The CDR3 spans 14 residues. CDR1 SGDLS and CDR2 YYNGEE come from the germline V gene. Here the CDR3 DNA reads TGTGCCAGCAGCGTAGACGACAGTTCCTACGAGCAGTACTTC. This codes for CASSVDDSSYEQYF. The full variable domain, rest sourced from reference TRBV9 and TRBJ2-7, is DSGVTQTPKHLITATGQRVTLRCSPRSGDLSVYWYQQSLDQGLQFLIQYYNGEERAKGNILERFSAQQFPDLHSELNLSSLELGDSALYFCASSVDDSSYEQYFGPGTRLTVT.

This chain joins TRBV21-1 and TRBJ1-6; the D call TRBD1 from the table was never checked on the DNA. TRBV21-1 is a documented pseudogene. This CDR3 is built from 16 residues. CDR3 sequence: CASRGQGNFGNSPLHF. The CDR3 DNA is TGTGCCAGCAGGGGACAGGGCAATTTCGGTAATTCACCCCTCCACTTT.

In nucleotides, the CDR3 is TGTGCCAGCAGTTTATCGGCAAGCACTGAAGCTTTCTTT. Translated: CASSLSASTEAFF. V is TRBV6-5 and J is TRBJ1-1; D unclear. The CDR3 spans 13 residues. Germline V gives CDR1 MNHEY, CDR2 SVGAGI. Between the trimmed V and J ends, which lost 4 bases and 4 bases, there was a span of 10 bases.

CDR3 sequence: CASLGNRVNEKLFF. In nucleotides, the CDR3 is TGTGCCAGCCTCGGGAATCGGGTTAATGAAAAACTGTTTTTT. The V gene is TRBV6-1, the J gene TRBJ1-4; no clear D gene. Trimming took off 8 bases at V and 4 bases at J, with 14 bases between the two ends. The CDR3 spans 14 residues. Germline lookup yields CDR1 MNHNS and CDR2 SASEGT.

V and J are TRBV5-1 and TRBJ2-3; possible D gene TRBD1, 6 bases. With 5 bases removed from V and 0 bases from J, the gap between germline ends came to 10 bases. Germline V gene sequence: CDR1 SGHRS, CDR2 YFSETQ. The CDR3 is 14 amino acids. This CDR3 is CASRLGASTDTQYF. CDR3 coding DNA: TGCGCCAGCAGACTGGGGGCGAGCACAGATACGCAGTATTTT. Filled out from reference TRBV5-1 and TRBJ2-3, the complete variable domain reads KAGVTQTPRYLIKTRGQQVTLSCSPISGHRSVSWYQQTPGQGLQFLFEYFSETQRNKGNFPGRFSGRQFSNSRSEMNVSTLELGDSALYLCASRLGASTDTQYFGPGTRLTVL.

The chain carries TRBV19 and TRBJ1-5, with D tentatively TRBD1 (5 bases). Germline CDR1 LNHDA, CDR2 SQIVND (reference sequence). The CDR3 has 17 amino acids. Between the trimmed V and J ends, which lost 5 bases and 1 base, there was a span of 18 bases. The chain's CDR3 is CASSPTGEGWSNQPQHF. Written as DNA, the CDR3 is TGTGCCAGTAGTCCTACGGGGGAGGGCTGGAGCAATCAGCCCCAGCATTTT.

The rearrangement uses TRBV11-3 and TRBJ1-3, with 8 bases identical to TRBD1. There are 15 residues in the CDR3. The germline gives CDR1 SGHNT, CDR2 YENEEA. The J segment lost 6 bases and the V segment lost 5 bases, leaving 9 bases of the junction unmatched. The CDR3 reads CASSAQGALENTIYF. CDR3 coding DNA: TGTGCCAGCAGCGCTCAGGGGGCGCTTGAAAACACCATATATTTT.

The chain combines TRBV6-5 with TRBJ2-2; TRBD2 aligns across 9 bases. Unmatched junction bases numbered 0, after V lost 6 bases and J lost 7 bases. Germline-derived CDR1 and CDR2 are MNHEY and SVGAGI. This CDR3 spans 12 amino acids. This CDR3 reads CASRAGGGELFF. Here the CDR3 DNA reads TGTGCCAGCAGAGCGGGGGGCGGGGAGCTGTTTTTT.

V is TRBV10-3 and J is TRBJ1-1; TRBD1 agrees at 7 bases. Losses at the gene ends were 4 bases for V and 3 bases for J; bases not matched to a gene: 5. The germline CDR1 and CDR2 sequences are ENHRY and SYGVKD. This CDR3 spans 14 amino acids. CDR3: CAISVWDSDTEAFF. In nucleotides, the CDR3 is TGTGCCATCAGTGTGTGGGACAGTGACACTGAAGCTTTCTTT.